A single sample gave rise to the 13 T cell receptor beta chains below, sequenced in a study of T cells after yellow fever vaccination. TCRdb processed the 5' RACE reads anew with MiXCR; each CDR3 protein has one entry. The top ten clones hold 15% to 20% of a sample with hundreds of thousands of distinct CDR3 sequences, 21% of them seen once. The sequences come from PBMCs, collected around 3 weeks after the first yellow fever vaccination. The receptor set was obtained from a man aged 18 to 30 who received the YFV17D yellow fever vaccine.

This clonotype was counted between two and nine times. V and J are TRBV4-1 and TRBJ1-5; D is unclear. V was clipped by 0 bases and J by 4 bases, with 13 bases between them. CDR1 is MGHRA and CDR2 is YSYEKL in the germline V gene. The CDR3 runs 16 residues. DNA of the CDR3: TGCGCCAGCAGCCAAGAGGAAGGCAGCCAGAATCAGCCCCAGCATTTT. Translating it yields CASSQEEGSQNQPQHF.

The V call is TRBV7-6, the J call TRBJ2-1, with a weak D call TRBD2 (7 bases). V lost 0 bases, J lost 9 bases, and 12 bases lay in between. The CDR3 has 14 residues. The germline V gene encodes CDR1 SGHVS and CDR2 FNYEAQ. The CDR3: CASSLAGGLSEQFF. The CDR3 coding sequence is TGTGCCAGCAGCTTAGCGGGGGGGCTGTCTGAGCAGTTCTTC.

This clonotype was counted many times. V usage is TRBV6-5 and J usage is TRBJ1-1; 7 bases are a match to TRBD1. Germline lookup yields CDR1 MNHEY and CDR2 SVGAGI. The CDR3 consists of 15 residues. Trimming removed 2 bases from V and 5 bases from J; junction bases left unmatched: 8. CDR3 in DNA: TGTGCCAGCAGTTACCGAGGGGGCATAGGGACTGAAGCTTTCTTT. Protein sequence: CASSYRGGIGTEAFF.

The table lists this clonotype with a few counts. V usage is TRBV7-2 and J usage is TRBJ2-5, with no clear D. Trimming took 0 bases from V and 5 from J, leaving 7 bases between them. Germline V gene sequence: CDR1 SGHTA, CDR2 FQGNSA. CDR3 length equals 13 residues. CDR3 bases: TGTGCCAGCAGCTTAGCATCGGCGGAGACCCAGTACTTC. The encoded protein is CASSLASAETQYF.

The CDR3 is CASRTSNEQFF. The CDR3 DNA follows: TGTGCCAGCAGGACGTCTAATGAGCAGTTCTTC. This chain joins TRBV6-5 and TRBJ2-1, with D unresolved. The CDR3 loop spans 11 amino acids. Trimming removed 6 bases at V and 7 bases at J, with 7 bases between. Germline V gives CDR1 MNHEY, CDR2 SVGAGI.

This clonotype was seen repeatedly, ten times or more. The J gene is TRBJ2-5, the V gene TRBV20-1; 11 bases map to TRBD1. CDR1 DFQATT and CDR2 SNEGSKA come from the germline V gene (reference sequence). Trimming at V came to 5 bases and at J to 5 bases, leaving 4 bases not matched to a gene. CDR3 length: 13 residues. CDR3 protein: CSAGQGARETQYF. The CDR3 DNA sequence: TGCAGTGCTGGACAGGGGGCTAGGGAGACCCAGTACTTC.

V usage is TRBV20-1 and J usage is TRBJ2-4, with 12 bases lining up with TRBD2. This CDR3 is 15 amino acids long. V trimming: 5 bases; J trimming: 4 bases; junction bases outside the gene matches: 6. CDR1 and CDR2 from the germline V gene are DFQATT and SNEGSKA (reference sequence). Here the CDR3 reads CSAAGLAGIKNIQYF. CDR3 sequence (DNA): TGCAGTGCTGCGGGACTAGCGGGTATTAAAAACATTCAGTACTTC.

The table lists this clonotype with a few counts. The chain employs TRBV7-8 and TRBJ2-3; 10 bases line up with TRBD1. With V trimmed by 1 base and J by 9 bases, 7 bases remained unmatched. The germline V gene has CDR1 SGHVS and CDR2 FQNEAQ. The CDR3 extends over 15 amino acids. The CDR3 nucleotides read TGTGCCAGCAGCTTAGGTGGGACAGGGGTAGGCACGCAGTATTTT. It yields the protein CASSLGGTGVGTQYF.

This clonotype was seen just once. The rearrangement uses TRBV6-2 or TRBV6-3 and TRBJ2-1; no clear D gene. The V end was cut by 2 bases, the J end by 9 bases, with 14 bases between. The CDR3 extends over 14 amino acids. Germline lookup yields CDR1 MNHEY and CDR2 SVGEGT. The CDR3 reads CASSYQIPTIEQFF. Written as DNA, the CDR3 is TGTGCCAGCAGTTACCAGATACCTACAATTGAGCAGTTCTTC.

This chain uses TRBV5-4 with TRBJ1-1, with unresolved D. This CDR3 region has 15 residues. Per germline, CDR1 SGHNT and CDR2 YYREEE (reference sequence). Trimming pared 0 bases from V and 1 base from J, leaving 10 bases between. The CDR3 nucleotides read TGTGCCAGCAGCTTGGCGGGGTGGACGAACACTGAAGCTTTCTTT. Translating gives CASSLAGWTNTEAFF. Supplemented by reference TRBV5-4 and TRBJ1-1, the full variable domain reads ETGVTQSPTHLIKTRGQQVTLRCSSQSGHNTVSWYQQALGQGPQFIFQYYREEENGRGNFPPRFSGLQFPNYSSELNVNALELDDSALYLCASSLAGWTNTEAFFGQGTRLTVV.

The chain employs TRBV7-2 and TRBJ1-5, with 8 nucleotides matching TRBD1. After removal of 5 bases from V and 3 bases from J, the junction contained 6 bases not matched to a gene. The CDR3 length is 15 residues. Germline V gene sequence: CDR1 SGHTA, CDR2 FQGNSA. CDR3 bases: TGTGCCAGCAGCAGATGGACAGGGAACAATCAGCCCCAGCATTTT. It is translated as CASSRWTGNNQPQHF.

The chain joins TRBV12-3 or TRBV12-4 to TRBJ1-6, with D perhaps TRBD1 (6 bases). The CDR3 length is 15 residues. V was shortened by 3 bases and J by 8 bases, with 14 bases between the two germline ends. The CDR3 DNA is TGTGCCAGCAGTTTGGGGCAGGGGCGTTATTCACCCCTCCACTTT. It specifies CASSLGQGRYSPLHF.

This chain uses TRBV7-2 with TRBJ1-5; TRBD1 agrees at 9 bases. CDR3 length equals 17 residues. Looked up from germline, CDR1 is SGHTA and CDR2 is FQGNSA. The trim removed 5 bases at V and 0 bases at J, leaving 8 bases unmatched. CDR3 nucleotides: TGTGCCAGCAGCCCTCGCCGGACAGGGGATAGCAATCAGCCCCAGCATTTT. Its protein product is CASSPRRTGDSNQPQHF.